The T cell receptor beta chain under discussion was sequenced for a study of shared clonotypes between healthy human individuals. V gave up 4 bases and J gave up 11 bases, with 11 bases separating them. Germline CDR1 MNHEY, CDR2 SVGAGI. The CDR3 contains 11 residues. There are a few counts of this clone. Produced via immunoSEQ multiplex PCR; TCRdb's table is partial and in-frame only. The table shows about 680,000 clones, with more than 70% occurring only once. Sequenced sample: memory CD4+ T cells sorted from blood. Subset here: CD45RA-negative fraction. The chain joins TRBV6-5 to TRBJ1-1; weak D call: TRBD1 (5 bases). This sequence originates from a woman in her thirties in good health. CDR3 amino acids: CASSSQGAAFF. CDR3 in DNA: TGTGCCAGCAGTTCGCAGGGTGCGGCTTTCTTT.